This entry concerns a single T cell receptor (beta chain). This sample is part of a study of blood T cell repertoires in COVID-19. Study background: Samples of COVID-19 (acute and convalescent) were obtained from the United States, Italy and Spain. PBMCs, B-cell-depleted T cells, or T cells were the source of the cDNA or gDNA that made up the material.

Germline V lookup: CDR1 WSHSY, CDR2 SAAADI. V dropped 3 bases and J dropped 0 bases, with 14 bases sitting between them. This CDR3 has 16 amino acids. Original handling: How many nucleated cells were present was estimated from reference gene primer amplification. The protocol was immunoSEQ multiplex PCR, while the TCRdb copy is restricted to in-frame clones and leaves out a portion. The V and J calls and clone size were taken over from that table, and D and trimming were inferred from the DNA. The data show some 50,000 clones, about four fifths seen once. The sample taken for sequencing was peripheral blood. This sequence joins TRBV10-2 and TRBJ1-1; maybe TRBD1 (6 bases). The clonotype originates from a woman of 80 years or more with acute or convalescent COVID-19. The CDR3 bases are TGCGCCAGCAGTGATTTTTCAGGGGTAATGAACACTGAAGCTTTCTTT. It translates to CASSDFSGVMNTEAFF.